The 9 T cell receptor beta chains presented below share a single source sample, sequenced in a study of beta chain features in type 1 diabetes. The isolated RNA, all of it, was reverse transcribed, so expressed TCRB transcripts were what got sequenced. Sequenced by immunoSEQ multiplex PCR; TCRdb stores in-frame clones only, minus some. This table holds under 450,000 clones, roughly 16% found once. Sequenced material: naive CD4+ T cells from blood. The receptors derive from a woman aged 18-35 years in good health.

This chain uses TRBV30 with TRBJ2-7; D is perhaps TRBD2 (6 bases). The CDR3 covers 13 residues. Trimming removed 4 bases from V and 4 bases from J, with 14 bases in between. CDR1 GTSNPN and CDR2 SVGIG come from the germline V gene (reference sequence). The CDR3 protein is CAWNRGLRYEQYF. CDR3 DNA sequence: TGTGCCTGGAACAGAGGACTAAGATACGAGCAGTACTTC.

The CDR3 region has the DNA TGTGCCAGCTCAGCTCGCACGACAGGGGGATATGGCTACACCTTC. It is translated as CASSARTTGGYGYTF. The chain carries TRBV18 and TRBJ1-2, with 9 bases aligning to TRBD1. The trim removed 5 bases at V and 5 bases at J, leaving 9 bases unmatched. The CDR3 length is 15 residues. Germline assignment: CDR1 KGHSH and CDR2 LQKENI.

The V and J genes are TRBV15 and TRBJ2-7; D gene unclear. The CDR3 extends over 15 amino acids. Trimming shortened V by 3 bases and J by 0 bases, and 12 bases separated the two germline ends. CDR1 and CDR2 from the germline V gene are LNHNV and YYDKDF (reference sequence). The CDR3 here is CATSRPVDNSYEQYF. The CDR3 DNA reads TGTGCCACCAGCAGGCCCGTAGACAACTCCTACGAGCAGTACTTC.

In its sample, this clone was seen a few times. The CDR3 loop is CASSLLDRVLTGELFF. As DNA, the CDR3 is TGTGCCAGCAGTTTACTGGACAGGGTCCTCACCGGGGAGCTGTTTTTT. V is TRBV28 and J is TRBJ2-2, with TRBD1 identical over 8 bases. Trimming at V came to 2 bases and at J to 4 bases, leaving 6 bases not matched to a gene. The CDR3 has 16 amino acids. Germline V lookup: CDR1 MDHEN, CDR2 SYDVKM.

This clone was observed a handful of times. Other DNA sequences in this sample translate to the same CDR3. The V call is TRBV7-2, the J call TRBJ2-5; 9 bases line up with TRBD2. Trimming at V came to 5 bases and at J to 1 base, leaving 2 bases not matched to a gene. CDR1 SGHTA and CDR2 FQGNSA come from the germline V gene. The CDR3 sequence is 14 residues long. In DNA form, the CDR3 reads TGTGCCAGCAGCCCGACTAGCGGCCAAGAGACCCAGTACTTC. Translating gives CASSPTSGQETQYF.

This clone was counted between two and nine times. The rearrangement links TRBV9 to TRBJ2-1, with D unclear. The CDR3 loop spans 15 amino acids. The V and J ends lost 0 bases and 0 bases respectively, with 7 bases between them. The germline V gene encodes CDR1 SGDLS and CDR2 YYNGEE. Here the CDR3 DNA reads TGTGCCAGCAGCGTAGGAAGGAGCTCCTACAATGAGCAGTTCTTC. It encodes CASSVGRSSYNEQFF.

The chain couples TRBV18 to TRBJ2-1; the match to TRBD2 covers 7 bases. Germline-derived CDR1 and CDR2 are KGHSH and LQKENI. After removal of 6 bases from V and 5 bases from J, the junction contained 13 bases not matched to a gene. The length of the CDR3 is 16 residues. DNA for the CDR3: TGTGCCAGCTCCCCCCCAGCGTCTAGCGGCAACAATGAGCAGTTCTTC. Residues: CASSPPASSGNNEQFF.

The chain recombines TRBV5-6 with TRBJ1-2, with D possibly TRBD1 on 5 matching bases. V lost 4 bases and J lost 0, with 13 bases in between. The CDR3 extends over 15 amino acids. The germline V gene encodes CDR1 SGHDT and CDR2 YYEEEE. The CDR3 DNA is TGTGCCAGCAGCCTCACGGGGACTTCTAACTATGGCTACACCTTC. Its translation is CASSLTGTSNYGYTF.

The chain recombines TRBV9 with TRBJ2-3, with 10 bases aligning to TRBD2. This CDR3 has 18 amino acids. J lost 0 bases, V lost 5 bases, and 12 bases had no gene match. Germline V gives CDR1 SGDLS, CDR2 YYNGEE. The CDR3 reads CASRALAGVRESTDTQYF. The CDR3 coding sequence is TGTGCCAGCAGAGCGCTAGCGGGAGTCCGTGAGAGCACAGATACGCAGTATTTT.